These 8 T cell receptor beta chains were all obtained from the same sample, sequenced in a study of long-term antiretroviral therapy in people with HIV. Researchers ran immunoSEQ v3.0 at survey level. The repertoire was sequenced with immunoSEQ multiplex PCR; TCRdb's copy has only in-frame clones and lacks some. Here the sample spans 4,000 to 6,000 clones, more than 70% being singletons. Sequencing used unsorted PBMCs, obtained 1.3 years after starting antiretroviral therapy. The source of these receptors is a woman between 45 and 60 years old with HIV.

The rearrangement joins TRBV4-2 to TRBJ2-3; 7 bases fit TRBD1. Germline CDR1 LGHNA, CDR2 YNFKEQ. The CDR3 contains 16 residues. V dropped 0 bases and J dropped 1; count of bases not matched to a gene: 4. The CDR3 coding sequence is TGTGCCAGCAGCCAAGAATCGACAGGGCGCACAGATACGCAGTATTTT. It yields the protein CASSQESTGRTDTQYF.

This sequence joins TRBV6-5 and TRBJ2-1; D is possibly TRBD2 (7 bases). This CDR3 has 15 amino acids. V was trimmed by 1 base and J by 10 bases, leaving 17 bases between them. CDR1 is MNHEY and CDR2 is SVGAGI in the germline V gene. For the CDR3, the DNA is TGTGCCAGCAGTTACTTCTCGGGGGGACAACCGGAGCAGTTCTTC. Its protein product is CASSYFSGGQPEQFF.

The chain is built from TRBV5-8 and TRBJ1-5, with a weak D call TRBD1 (5 bases). Trimming cost V 1 base and J 6 bases, with 11 bases left between them. CDR3 length equals 14 residues. Per germline, CDR1 SGHTS and CDR2 YDEGEE. The CDR3 protein is CASSLLGAGQPQHF. The DNA of the CDR3 is TGTGCCAGCAGCTTGCTTGGGGCGGGTCAGCCCCAGCATTTT.

The chain joins TRBV5-5 to TRBJ2-7, with 12 bases that match TRBD1. The CDR3 is 15 amino acids. Germline lookup yields CDR1 SGHKS and CDR2 YYEKEE (reference sequence). V gave up 4 bases and J gave up 7 bases; unmatched junction bases: 9. The CDR3 protein is CASSLGTGGLEEQYF. The CDR3 nucleotides are TGTGCCAGCAGCCTAGGGACAGGGGGCTTAGAGGAGCAGTACTTC.

The chain joins TRBV30 to TRBJ1-2; D unresolved. There are 11 residues in the CDR3. V lost 1 base and J 6 bases, leaving 6 bases between the germline ends. Per germline, CDR1 GTSNPN and CDR2 SVGIG (reference sequence). The CDR3, as DNA: TGTGCCTGGAGTGCCTATAATGGCTACACCTTC. Translated: CAWSAYNGYTF.

The rearrangement uses TRBV5-1 and TRBJ1-6; D may be TRBD1 (5 bases). The CDR3 is 14 amino acids. Germline values: CDR1 SGHRS, CDR2 YFSETQ. V shed 2 bases and J shed 9 bases, with 12 bases lying between them. The CDR3 coding sequence is TGCGCCAGCAGCTTTGGGGGGGAGGTTTCACCCCTCCACTTT. Protein: CASSFGGEVSPLHF.

The chain employs TRBV29-1 and TRBJ1-2, with 9 bases lining up with TRBD1. The trim removed 0 bases at V and 4 bases at J, leaving 0 bases unmatched. Germline V gene sequence: CDR1 SQVTM, CDR2 ANQGSEA. The CDR3 consists of 13 residues. The CDR3 reads CSVEEDRGYGYTF. CDR3 bases: TGCAGCGTTGAAGAGGACAGGGGCTATGGCTACACCTTC.

This clone was seen a single time. The rearrangement links TRBV28 to TRBJ1-6, with 10 nucleotides matching TRBD1. Germline CDR1 reads MDHEN; CDR2 reads SYDVKM. Trimming took 6 bases from V and 0 from J; bases not matched to a gene: 5. The CDR3 length is 17 residues. For the CDR3, the DNA is TGTGCCAGCAGCCTCAGGACAGGGGGCTCCTATAATTCACCCCTCCACTTT. Its protein is CASSLRTGGSYNSPLHF.